The clone carrying this T cell receptor beta chain was counted between two and nine times. The data belong to a study of blood T cell repertoires in COVID-19. Germline values: CDR1 SNHLY, CDR2 FYNNEI. CDR3 length equals 12 residues. The V end lost 6 bases, the J end lost 1 base, and 6 bases lay between the germline ends. TCRdb keeps only in-frame clones here, not all; method: immunoSEQ multiplex PCR. The table lists 200,000 to 300,000 clones, 80% to 90% of them singletons. The sequenced material came from peripheral blood. This clonotype was obtained from a woman in her seventies with acute or convalescent COVID-19. This chain uses TRBV2 with TRBJ2-5; D call uncertain. CDR3 nucleotides: TGTGCCAGCAGCCCCATCCAAGAGACCCAGTACTTC. This codes for CASSPIQETQYF. Looking up the rest from reference TRBV2 and TRBJ2-5 gives the full variable domain: EPEVTQTPSHQVTQMGQEVILRCVPISNHLYFYWYRQILGQKVEFLVSFYNNEISEKSEIFDDQFSVERPDGSNFTLKIRSTKLEDSAMYFCASSPIQETQYFGPGTRLLVL.